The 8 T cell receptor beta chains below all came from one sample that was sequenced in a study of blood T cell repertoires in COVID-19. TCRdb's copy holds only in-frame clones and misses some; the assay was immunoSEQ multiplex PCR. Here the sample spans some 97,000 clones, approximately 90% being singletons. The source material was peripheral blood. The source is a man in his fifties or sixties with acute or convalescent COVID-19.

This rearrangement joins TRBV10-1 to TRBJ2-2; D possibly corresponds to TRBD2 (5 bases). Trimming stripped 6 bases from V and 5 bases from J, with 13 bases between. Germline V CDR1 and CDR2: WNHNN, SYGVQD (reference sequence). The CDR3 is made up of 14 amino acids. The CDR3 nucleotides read TGCGCCAGCAGAGCGGAGAGAGAAACCGGGGAGCTGTTTTTT. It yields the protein CASRAERETGELFF.

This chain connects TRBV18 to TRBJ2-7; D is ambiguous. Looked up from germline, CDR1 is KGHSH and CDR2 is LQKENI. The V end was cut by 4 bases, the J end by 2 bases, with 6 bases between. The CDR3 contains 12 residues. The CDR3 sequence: CASSLTPYEQYF. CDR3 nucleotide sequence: TGTGCCAGCTCACTCACACCCTACGAGCAGTACTTC.

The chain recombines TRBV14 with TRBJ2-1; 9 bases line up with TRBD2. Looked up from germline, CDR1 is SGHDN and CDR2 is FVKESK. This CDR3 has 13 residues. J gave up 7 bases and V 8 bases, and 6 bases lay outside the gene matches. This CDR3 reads CASGNSGGNEQFF. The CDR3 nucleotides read TGTGCCAGCGGGAATAGCGGGGGTAATGAGCAGTTCTTC.

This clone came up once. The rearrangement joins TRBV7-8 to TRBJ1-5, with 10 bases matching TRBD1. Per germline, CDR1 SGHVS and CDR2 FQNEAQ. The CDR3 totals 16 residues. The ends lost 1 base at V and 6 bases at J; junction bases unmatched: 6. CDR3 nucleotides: TGTGCCAGCAGCTTAGGCGGGACAGGGGAAGGTCAGCCCCAGCATTTT. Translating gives CASSLGGTGEGQPQHF. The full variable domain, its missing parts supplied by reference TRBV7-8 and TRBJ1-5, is GAGVSQSPRYKVAKRGQDVALRCDPISGHVSLFWYQQALGQGPEFLTYFQNEAQLDKSGLPSDRFFAERPEGSVSTLKIQRTQQEDSAVYLCASSLGGTGEGQPQHFGDGTRLSIL.

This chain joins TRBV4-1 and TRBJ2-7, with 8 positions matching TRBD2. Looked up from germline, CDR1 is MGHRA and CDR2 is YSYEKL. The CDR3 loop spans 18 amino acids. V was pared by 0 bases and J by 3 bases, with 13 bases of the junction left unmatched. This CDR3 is CASSQEGRAGAGLYEQYF. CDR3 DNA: TGCGCCAGCAGCCAAGAGGGGCGAGCGGGAGCCGGACTCTACGAGCAGTACTTC.

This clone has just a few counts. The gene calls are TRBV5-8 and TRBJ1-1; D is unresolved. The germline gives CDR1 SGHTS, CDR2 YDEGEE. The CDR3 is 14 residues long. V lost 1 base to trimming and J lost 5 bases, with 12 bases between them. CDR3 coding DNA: TGTGCCAGCAGCTTGTATTCTCGGGATACTGAAGCTTTCTTT. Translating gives CASSLYSRDTEAFF.

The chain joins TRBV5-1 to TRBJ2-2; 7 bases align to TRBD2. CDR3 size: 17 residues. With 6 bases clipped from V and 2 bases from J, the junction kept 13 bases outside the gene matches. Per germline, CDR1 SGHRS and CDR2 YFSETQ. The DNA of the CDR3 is TGCGCCAGCAAAGACCCCCCGAGCGGGGCTAACACCGGGGAGCTGTTTTTT. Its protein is CASKDPPSGANTGELFF.

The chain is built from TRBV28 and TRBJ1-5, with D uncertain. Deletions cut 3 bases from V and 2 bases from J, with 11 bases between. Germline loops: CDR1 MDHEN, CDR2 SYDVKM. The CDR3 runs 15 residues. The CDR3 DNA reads TGTGCCAGCAGTTTCACCGGGCGGGGCAATCAGCCCCAGCATTTT. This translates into CASSFTGRGNQPQHF.